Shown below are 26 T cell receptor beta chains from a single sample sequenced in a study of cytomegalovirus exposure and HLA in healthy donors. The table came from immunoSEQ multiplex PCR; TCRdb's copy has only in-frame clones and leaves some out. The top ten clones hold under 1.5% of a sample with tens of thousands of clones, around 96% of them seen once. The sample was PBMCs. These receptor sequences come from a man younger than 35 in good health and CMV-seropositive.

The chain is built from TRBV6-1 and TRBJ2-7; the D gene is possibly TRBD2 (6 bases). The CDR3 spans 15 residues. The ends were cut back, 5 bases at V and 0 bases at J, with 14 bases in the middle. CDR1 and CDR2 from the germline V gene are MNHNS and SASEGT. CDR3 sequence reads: CASSPRPGSSYEQYF. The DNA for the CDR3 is TGTGCCAGCAGTCCAAGACCCGGGAGCTCCTACGAGCAGTACTTC.

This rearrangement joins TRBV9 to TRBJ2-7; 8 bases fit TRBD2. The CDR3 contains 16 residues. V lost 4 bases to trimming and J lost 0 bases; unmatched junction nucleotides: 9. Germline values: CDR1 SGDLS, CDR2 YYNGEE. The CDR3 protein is CASSPRGSGSSYEQYF. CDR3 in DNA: TGTGCCAGCAGCCCCCGCGGGAGCGGGAGCTCCTACGAGCAGTACTTC.

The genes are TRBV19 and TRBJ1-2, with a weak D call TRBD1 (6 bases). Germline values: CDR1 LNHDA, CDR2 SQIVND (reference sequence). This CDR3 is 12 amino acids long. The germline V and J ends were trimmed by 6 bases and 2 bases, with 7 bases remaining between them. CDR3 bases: TGTGCCAGTAGAACAGGGAACTATGGCTACACCTTC. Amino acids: CASRTGNYGYTF.

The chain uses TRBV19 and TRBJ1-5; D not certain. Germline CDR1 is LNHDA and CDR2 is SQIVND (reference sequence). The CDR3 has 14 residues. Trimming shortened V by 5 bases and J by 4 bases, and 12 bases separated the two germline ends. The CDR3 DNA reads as TGTGCCAGTAGTGCCCGGGAGAGGAATCAGCCCCAGCATTTT. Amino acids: CASSARERNQPQHF.

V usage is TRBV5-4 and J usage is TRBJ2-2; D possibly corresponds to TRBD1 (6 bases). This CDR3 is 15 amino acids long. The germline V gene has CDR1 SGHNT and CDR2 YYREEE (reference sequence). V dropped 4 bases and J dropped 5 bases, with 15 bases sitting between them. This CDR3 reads CASSNRQAPTGELFF. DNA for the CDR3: TGTGCCAGCAGCAACCGACAGGCCCCTACCGGGGAGCTGTTTTTT.

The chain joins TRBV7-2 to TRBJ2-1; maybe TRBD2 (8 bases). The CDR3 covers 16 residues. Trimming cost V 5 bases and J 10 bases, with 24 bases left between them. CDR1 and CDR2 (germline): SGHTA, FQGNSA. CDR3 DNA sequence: TGTGCCAGCAGCCCAGGGGGGGCGGGAGGTTTCGGGGAGCAGTTCTTC. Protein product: CASSPGGAGGFGEQFF.

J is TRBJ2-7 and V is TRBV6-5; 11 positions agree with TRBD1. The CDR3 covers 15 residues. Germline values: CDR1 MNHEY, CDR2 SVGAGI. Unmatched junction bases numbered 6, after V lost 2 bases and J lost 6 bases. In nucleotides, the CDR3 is TGTGCCAGCAGTTACAAAGGGACAGGGGGGCGCGAGCAGTACTTC. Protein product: CASSYKGTGGREQYF.

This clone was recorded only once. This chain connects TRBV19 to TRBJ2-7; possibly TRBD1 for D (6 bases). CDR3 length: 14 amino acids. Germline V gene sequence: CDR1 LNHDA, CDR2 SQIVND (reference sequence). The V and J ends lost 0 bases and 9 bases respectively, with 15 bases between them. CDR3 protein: CASSIDQGTTGQYF. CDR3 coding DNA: TGTGCCAGTAGTATAGATCAGGGGACGACGGGGCAGTACTTC.

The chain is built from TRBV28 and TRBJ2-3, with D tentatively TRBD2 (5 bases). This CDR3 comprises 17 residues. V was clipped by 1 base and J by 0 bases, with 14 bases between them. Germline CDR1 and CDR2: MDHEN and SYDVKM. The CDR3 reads CASSLSVRTFSTDTQYF. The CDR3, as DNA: TGTGCCAGCAGTTTATCCGTTCGGACTTTTAGCACAGATACGCAGTATTTT.

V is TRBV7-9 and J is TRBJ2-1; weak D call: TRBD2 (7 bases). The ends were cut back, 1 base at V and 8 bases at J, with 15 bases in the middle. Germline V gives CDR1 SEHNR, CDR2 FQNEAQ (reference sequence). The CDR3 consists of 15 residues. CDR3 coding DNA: TGTGCCAGCAGCTTAGGGGCGGGGGCCAGGGATGAGCAGTTCTTC. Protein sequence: CASSLGAGARDEQFF.

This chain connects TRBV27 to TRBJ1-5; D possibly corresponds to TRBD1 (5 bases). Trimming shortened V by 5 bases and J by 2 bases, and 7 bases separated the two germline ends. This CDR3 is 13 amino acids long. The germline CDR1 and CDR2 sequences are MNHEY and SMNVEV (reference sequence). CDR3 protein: CASSGGGNQPQHF. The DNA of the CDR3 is TGTGCCAGCAGTGGAGGGGGCAATCAGCCCCAGCATTTT.

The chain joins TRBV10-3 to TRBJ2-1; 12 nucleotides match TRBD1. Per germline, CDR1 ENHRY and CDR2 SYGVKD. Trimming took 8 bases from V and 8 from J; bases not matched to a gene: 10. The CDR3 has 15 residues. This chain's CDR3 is CAIALRDRGQDEQFF. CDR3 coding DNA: TGTGCCATCGCCCTGCGGGACAGGGGGCAGGATGAGCAGTTCTTC.

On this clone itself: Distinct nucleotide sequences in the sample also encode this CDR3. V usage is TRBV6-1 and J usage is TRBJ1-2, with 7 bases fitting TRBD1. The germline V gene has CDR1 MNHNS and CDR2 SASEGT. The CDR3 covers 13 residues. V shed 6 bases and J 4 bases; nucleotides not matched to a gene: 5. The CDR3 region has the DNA TGTGCCAGCAGACAGGGGTCGGGCTATGGCTACACCTTC. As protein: CASRQGSGYGYTF.

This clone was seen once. Here the CDR3 reads CARSLGVTRGRWTEAFF. In DNA, the CDR3 is TGTGCCAGAAGCTTGGGGGTGACCAGGGGGCGGTGGACTGAAGCTTTCTTT. The J gene is TRBJ1-1, the V gene TRBV5-3, with TRBD1 matching 8 bases. TRBV5-3 is treated as an ORF (open reading frame) with a function not yet certain. Germline trimming cut 0 bases from V and 5 bases from J; bases unmatched to any gene: 12. The CDR3 loop spans 17 amino acids.

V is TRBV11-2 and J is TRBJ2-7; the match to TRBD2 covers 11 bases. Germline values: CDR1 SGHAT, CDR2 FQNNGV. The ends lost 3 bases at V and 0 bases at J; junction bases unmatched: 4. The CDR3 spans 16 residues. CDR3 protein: CASSFASGGSSYEQYF. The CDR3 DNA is TGTGCCAGCAGCTTTGCTAGCGGGGGGTCCTCCTACGAGCAGTACTTC.

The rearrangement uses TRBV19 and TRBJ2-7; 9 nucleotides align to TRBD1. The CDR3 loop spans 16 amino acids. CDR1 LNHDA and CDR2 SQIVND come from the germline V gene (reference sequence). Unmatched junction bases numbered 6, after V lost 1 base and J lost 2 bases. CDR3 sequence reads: CASSIVGQGTTYEQYF. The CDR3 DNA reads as TGTGCCAGTAGTATAGTTGGACAGGGGACCACCTACGAGCAGTACTTC.

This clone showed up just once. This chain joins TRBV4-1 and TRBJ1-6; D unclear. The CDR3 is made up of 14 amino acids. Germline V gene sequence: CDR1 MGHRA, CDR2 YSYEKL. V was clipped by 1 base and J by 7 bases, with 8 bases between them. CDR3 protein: CASSQVSVNSPLHF. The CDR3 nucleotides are TGCGCCAGCAGCCAAGTCTCTGTGAATTCACCCCTCCACTTT.

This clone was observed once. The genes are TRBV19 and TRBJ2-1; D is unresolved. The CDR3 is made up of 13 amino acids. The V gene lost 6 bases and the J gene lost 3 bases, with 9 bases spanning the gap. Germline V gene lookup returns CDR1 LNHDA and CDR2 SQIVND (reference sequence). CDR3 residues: CASSPDFYNEQFF. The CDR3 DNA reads TGTGCCAGTAGCCCAGACTTCTACAATGAGCAGTTCTTC.

CDR3 sequence reads: CASSPQGRNEKLFF. CDR3 DNA sequence: TGTGCCAGTAGTCCCCAAGGGAGGAATGAAAAACTGTTTTTT. The V and J genes are TRBV19 and TRBJ1-4, with D uncertain. Per the germline V gene, CDR1 is LNHDA and CDR2 is SQIVND (reference sequence). CDR3 length equals 14 residues. V lost 5 bases to trimming and J lost 5 bases, with 12 bases between them.

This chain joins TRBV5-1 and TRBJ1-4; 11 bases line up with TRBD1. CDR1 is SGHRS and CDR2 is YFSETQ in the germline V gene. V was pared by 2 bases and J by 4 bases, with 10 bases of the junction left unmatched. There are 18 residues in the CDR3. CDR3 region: CASSLGQGARRVNEKLFF. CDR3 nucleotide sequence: TGCGCCAGCAGCTTAGGACAGGGGGCGCGGAGGGTTAATGAAAAACTGTTTTTT.

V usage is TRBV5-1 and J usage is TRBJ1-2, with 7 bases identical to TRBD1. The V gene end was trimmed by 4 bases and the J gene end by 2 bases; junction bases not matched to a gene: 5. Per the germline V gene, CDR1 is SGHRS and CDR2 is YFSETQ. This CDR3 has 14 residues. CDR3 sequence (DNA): TGCGCCAGCAGCCGGGAAGGGGGCAACTATGGCTACACCTTC. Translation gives CASSREGGNYGYTF.

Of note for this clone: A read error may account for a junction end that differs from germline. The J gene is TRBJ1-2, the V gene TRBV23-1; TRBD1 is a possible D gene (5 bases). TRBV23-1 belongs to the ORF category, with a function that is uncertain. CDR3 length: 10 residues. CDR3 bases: TGCGCCAGCAGTCGGGGCGTGTCTTCCTTC. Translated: CASSRGVSSF.

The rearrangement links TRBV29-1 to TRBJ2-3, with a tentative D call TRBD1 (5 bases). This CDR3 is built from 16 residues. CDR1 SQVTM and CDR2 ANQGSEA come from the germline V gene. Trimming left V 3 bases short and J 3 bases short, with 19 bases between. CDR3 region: CSVDGWAGRRTDTQYF. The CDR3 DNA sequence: TGCAGCGTTGACGGGTGGGCAGGGCGGCGGACAGATACGCAGTATTTT.

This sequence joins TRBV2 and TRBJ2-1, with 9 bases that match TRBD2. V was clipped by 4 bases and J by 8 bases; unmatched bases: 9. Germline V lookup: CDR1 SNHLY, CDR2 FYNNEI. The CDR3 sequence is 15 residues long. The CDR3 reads CASSVGGSGGYEQFF. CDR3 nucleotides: TGTGCCAGCAGTGTAGGGGGTAGCGGGGGCTATGAGCAGTTCTTC.

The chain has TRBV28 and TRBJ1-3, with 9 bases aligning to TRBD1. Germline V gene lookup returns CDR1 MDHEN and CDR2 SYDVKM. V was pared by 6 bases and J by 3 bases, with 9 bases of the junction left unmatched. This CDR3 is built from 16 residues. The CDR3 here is CASSITGTGYGNTIYF. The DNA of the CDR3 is TGTGCCAGCAGCATTACCGGGACAGGGTATGGAAACACCATATATTTT.

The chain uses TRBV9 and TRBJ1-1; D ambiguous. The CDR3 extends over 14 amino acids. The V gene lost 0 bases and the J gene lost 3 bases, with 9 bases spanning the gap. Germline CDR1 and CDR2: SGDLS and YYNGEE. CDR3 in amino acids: CASSVATSDTEAFF. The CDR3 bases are TGTGCCAGCAGCGTAGCTACGTCGGACACTGAAGCTTTCTTT.